These T cell receptor beta chains were read from a single sample in a study of response to subunit inactivated influenza vaccine. MiXCR, applied by TCRdb to the RT-PCR reads, yields one record per CDR3 protein. The sample lists hundreds of thousands of distinct CDR3 sequences; 10% to 15% were seen once. Sequences were derived from PBMCs from blood, sampled on the day of vaccination. All receptors derive from a man aged 50 to 60 who received an inactivated influenza vaccine. Each CDR3 is given with its conserved first and last residue. Each record gives: CDR3 DNA, CDR3 protein, J gene, clone size, D gene, V gene. The D gene is left open where the match is weak. The listing skips clone size in some rows; elsewhere it reads once, few, many or a size class.

DNA: TGTGCCACCTGGGGACCTGGGGGATCCGGGGAGCTGTTTTTT; CDR3: CATWGPGGSGELFF; J: TRBJ2-2; size: NA; D: NA; V: TRBV15
DNA: TGTGCCAGCAGCTTTATGACAGACTACGAGCAGTACTTC; CDR3: CASSFMTDYEQYF; J: TRBJ2-7; size: many; D: NA; V: TRBV7-8
DNA: TGTGCCAGCAGCAAAAAGGGGGCCCTTGTATCCTACGAGCAGTACTTC; CDR3: CASSKKGALVSYEQYF; J: TRBJ2-7; size: many; D: NA; V: TRBV21-1
DNA: TGCGCCAGCAGCCAAGAGGGGACCAAAAACATTCAGTACTTC; CDR3: CASSQEGTKNIQYF; J: TRBJ2-4; size: NA; D: NA; V: TRBV4-3
DNA: TGCAGCGTTGGGGGACCGGGGGCGCATACGCAGTATTTT; CDR3: CSVGGPGAHTQYF; J: TRBJ2-3; size: NA; D: NA; V: TRBV29-1
DNA: TGTGCCACCAGCAGATCCAGGGGGCACAATTCACCCCTCCACTTT; CDR3: CATSRSRGHNSPLHF; J: TRBJ1-6; size: NA; D: TRBD1; V: TRBV15
DNA: TGTGCCAGCAGGGACCCAACCGGGGTACCCTACAATGAGCAGTTCTTC; CDR3: CASRDPTGVPYNEQFF; J: TRBJ2-1; size: few; D: NA; V: TRBV6-2/TRBV6-3
DNA: TGTGCCAGCAGCTTAGTAGGAGGTGGCGTCACCGGGGAGCTGTTTTTT; CDR3: CASSLVGGGVTGELFF; J: TRBJ2-2; size: few; D: NA; V: TRBV7-9
DNA: TGTGCCAGCAGCTTATCACAGGGAGGAGTGGAGACCCAGTACTTC; CDR3: CASSLSQGGVETQYF; J: TRBJ2-5; size: NA; D: NA; V: TRBV7-7
DNA: TGCGCCAGCAGCTTTCAGCGGGAGGGCCGAGGTGAGCAGTTCTTC; CDR3: CASSFQREGRGEQFF; J: TRBJ2-1; size: NA; D: TRBD2; V: TRBV5-1
DNA: TGCAGTGCTAGACCTGGACTAGCGGGTGCCTCCTACGAGCAGTACTTC; CDR3: CSARPGLAGASYEQYF; J: TRBJ2-7; size: NA; D: TRBD2; V: TRBV20-1
DNA: TGTGCCAGCGGCTTAGGGGGCATTCAGTACTTC; CDR3: CASGLGGIQYF; J: TRBJ2-4; size: NA; D: NA; V: TRBV7-9
DNA: TGCAGTGCTCCGGGACAGGGAGAATATGGCTACACCTTC; CDR3: CSAPGQGEYGYTF; J: TRBJ1-2; size: NA; D: TRBD1; V: TRBV20-1
DNA: TGCAGTGCCAGCAGGGCCTCTGGGGCCAACGTCCTGACTTTC; CDR3: CSASRASGANVLTF; J: TRBJ2-6; size: many; D: NA; V: TRBV20-1
DNA: TGCAGTGCTAGCGGGAGTGAGGGGCTTTCCTACGAGCAGTACTTC; CDR3: CSASGSEGLSYEQYF; J: TRBJ2-7; size: NA; D: NA; V: TRBV20-1
DNA: TGCGCCAGCAGCCAAGAGGTGGCTAGCGGGAGCTATGAGCAGTTCTTC; CDR3: CASSQEVASGSYEQFF; J: TRBJ2-1; size: NA; D: TRBD2; V: TRBV4-1
DNA: TGCGCCAGCAGCTTGGTGGGGGGGCTAAATGCCTACGAGCAGTACTTC; CDR3: CASSLVGGLNAYEQYF; J: TRBJ2-7; size: NA; D: NA; V: TRBV5-1
DNA: TGTGCCAGCAGCCGGGTTAGGGAGCAGTACTTC; CDR3: CASSRVREQYF; J: TRBJ2-7; size: NA; D: NA; V: TRBV11-2
DNA: TGTGCCAGCAGTCCGAATCCGGGCAACAGAAATTACGAGCAGTACTTC; CDR3: CASSPNPGNRNYEQYF; J: TRBJ2-7; size: few; D: NA; V: TRBV27